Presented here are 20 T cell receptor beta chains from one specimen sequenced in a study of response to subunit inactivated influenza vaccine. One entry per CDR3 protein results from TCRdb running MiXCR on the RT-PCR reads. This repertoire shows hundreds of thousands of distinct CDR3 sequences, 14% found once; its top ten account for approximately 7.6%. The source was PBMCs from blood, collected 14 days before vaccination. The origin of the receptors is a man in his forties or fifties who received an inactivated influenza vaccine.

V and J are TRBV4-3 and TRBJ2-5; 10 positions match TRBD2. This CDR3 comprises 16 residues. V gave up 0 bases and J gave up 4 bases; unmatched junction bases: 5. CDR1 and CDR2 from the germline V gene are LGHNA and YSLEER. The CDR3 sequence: CASSQDLIAGGETQYF. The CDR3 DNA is TGCGCCAGCAGCCAAGATTTAATAGCGGGAGGAGAGACCCAGTACTTC.

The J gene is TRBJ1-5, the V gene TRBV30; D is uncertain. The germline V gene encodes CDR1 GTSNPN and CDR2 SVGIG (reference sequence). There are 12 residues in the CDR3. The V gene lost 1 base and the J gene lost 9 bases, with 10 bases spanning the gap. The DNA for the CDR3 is TGTGCCTGGAGTGCCCCCCGTGGGCCCCAGCATTTT. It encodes CAWSAPRGPQHF.

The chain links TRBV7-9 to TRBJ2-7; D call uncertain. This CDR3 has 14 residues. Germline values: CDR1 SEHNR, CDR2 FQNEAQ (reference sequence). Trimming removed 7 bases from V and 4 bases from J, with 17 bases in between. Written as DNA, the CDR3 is TGTGCCAGCAACGCGGACCAGGCCCCATACGAGCAGTACTTC. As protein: CASNADQAPYEQYF.

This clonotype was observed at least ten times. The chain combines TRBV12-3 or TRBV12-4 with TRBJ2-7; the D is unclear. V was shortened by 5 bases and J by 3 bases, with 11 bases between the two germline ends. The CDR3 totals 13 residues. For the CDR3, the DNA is TGTGCCAGCAGTCCAACCTATAGCTACGAGCAGTACTTC. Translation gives CASSPTYSYEQYF.

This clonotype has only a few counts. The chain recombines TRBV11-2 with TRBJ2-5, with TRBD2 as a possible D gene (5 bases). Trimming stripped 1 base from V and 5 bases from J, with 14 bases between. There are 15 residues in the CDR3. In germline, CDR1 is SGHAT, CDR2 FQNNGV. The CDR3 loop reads CASSLAPGSRETQYF. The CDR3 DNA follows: TGTGCCAGCAGCTTAGCCCCGGGGAGTAGGGAGACCCAGTACTTC.

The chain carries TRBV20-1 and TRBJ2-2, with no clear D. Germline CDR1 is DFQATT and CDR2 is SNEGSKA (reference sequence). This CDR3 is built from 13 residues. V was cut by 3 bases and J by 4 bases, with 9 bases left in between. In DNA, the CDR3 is TGCAGTGCTAGTAATAGGGCCACCGGGGAGCTGTTTTTT. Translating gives CSASNRATGELFF.

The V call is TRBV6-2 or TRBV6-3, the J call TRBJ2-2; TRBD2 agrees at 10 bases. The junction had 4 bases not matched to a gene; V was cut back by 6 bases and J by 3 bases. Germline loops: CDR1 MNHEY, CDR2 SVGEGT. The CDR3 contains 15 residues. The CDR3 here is CASRHSGGYTGELFF. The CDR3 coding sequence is TGTGCCAGCAGACATAGCGGGGGGTACACCGGGGAGCTGTTTTTT.

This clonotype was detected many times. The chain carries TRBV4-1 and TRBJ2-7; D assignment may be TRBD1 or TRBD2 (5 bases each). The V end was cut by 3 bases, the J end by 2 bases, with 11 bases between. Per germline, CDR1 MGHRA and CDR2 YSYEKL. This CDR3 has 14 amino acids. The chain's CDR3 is CASSHPGTTYEQYF. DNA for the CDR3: TGCGCCAGCAGCCACCCCGGGACCACCTACGAGCAGTACTTC.

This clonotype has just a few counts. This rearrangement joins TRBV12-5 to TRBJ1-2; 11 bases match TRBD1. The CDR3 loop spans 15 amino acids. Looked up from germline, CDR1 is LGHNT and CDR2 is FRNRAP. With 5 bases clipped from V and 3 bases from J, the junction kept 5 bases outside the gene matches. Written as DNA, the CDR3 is TGTGCTAGTGGTCCCGGGGACAGGGGGTACTATGGCTACACCTTC. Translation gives CASGPGDRGYYGYTF.

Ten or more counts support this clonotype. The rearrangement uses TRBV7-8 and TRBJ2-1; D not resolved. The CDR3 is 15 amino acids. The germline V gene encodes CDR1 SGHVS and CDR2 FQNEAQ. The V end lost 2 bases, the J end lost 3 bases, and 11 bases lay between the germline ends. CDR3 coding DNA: TGTGCCAGCAGCTTAAACTTCCATTTCTACAATGAGCAGTTCTTC. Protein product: CASSLNFHFYNEQFF.

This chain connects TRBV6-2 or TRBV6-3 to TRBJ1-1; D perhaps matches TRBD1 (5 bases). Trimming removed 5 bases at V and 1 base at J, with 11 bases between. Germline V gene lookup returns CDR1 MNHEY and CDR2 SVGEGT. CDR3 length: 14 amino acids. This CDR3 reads CASSRQIPNTEAFF. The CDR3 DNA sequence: TGTGCCAGCAGTCGACAGATACCGAACACTGAAGCTTTCTTT.

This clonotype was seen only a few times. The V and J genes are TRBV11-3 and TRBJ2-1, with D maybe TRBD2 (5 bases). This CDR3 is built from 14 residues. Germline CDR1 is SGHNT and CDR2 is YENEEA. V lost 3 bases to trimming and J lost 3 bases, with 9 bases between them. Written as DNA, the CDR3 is TGTGCCAGCAGCTTGGGGAGCGACTACAATGAGCAGTTCTTC. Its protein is CASSLGSDYNEQFF.

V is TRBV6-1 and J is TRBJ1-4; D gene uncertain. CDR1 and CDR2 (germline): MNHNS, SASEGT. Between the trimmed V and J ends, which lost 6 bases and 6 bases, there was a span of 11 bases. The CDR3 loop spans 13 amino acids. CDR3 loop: CASSDRVHEKLFF. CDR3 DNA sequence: TGTGCCAGCAGCGACCGGGTCCATGAAAAACTGTTTTTT.

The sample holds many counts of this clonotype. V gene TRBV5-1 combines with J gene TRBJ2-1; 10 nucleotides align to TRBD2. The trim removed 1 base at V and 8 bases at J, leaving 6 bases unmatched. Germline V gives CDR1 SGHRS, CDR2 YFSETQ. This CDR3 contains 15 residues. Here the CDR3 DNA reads TGCGCCAGCAGCTTGTTAAGCGGGGGGGCGGATGAGCAGTTCTTC. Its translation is CASSLLSGGADEQFF.

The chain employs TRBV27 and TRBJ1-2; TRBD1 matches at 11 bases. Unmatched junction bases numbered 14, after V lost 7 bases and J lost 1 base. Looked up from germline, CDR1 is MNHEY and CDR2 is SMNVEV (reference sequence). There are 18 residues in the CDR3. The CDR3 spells CASTLIGTGGPLNYGYTF. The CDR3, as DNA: TGTGCCAGCACCCTAATAGGGACAGGGGGTCCTCTTAACTATGGCTACACCTTC.

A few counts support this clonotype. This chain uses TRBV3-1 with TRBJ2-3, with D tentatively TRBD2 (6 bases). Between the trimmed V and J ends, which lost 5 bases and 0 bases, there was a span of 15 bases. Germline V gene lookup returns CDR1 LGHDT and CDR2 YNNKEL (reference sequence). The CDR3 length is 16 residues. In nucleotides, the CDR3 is TGTGCCAGCAGCTGGGGCGGGGCTACTAGCACAGATACGCAGTATTTT. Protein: CASSWGGATSTDTQYF.

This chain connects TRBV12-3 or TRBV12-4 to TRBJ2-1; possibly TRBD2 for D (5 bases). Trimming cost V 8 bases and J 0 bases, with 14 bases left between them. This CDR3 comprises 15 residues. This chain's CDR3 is CASAIGGRSYNEQFF. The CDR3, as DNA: TGTGCCAGCGCCATTGGAGGCCGCTCCTACAATGAGCAGTTCTTC.

The CDR3 DNA reads as TGTGCCAGCAGCTCTCCTCGGGGGTTTACAGATACGCAGTATTTT. Amino acid sequence: CASSSPRGFTDTQYF. This chain links TRBV7-2 with TRBJ2-3, with D possibly TRBD2 on 6 matching bases. CDR3 length: 15 residues. Germline V gene lookup returns CDR1 SGHTA and CDR2 FQGNSA. V lost 4 bases and J 3 bases, leaving 14 bases between the germline ends.

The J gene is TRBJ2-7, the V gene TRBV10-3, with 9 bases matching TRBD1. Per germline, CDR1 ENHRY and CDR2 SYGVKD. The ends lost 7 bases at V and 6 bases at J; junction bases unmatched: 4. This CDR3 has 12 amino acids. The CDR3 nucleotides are TGTGCCATCAAGAACAGGGGGCCCGAGCAGTACTTC. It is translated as CAIKNRGPEQYF.

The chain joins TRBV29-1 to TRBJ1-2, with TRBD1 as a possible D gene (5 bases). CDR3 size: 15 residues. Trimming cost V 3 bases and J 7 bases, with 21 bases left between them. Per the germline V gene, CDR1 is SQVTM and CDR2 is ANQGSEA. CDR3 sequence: CSVDWQGLNSPGYTF. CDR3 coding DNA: TGCAGCGTTGATTGGCAGGGTCTCAACTCTCCTGGCTACACCTTC.